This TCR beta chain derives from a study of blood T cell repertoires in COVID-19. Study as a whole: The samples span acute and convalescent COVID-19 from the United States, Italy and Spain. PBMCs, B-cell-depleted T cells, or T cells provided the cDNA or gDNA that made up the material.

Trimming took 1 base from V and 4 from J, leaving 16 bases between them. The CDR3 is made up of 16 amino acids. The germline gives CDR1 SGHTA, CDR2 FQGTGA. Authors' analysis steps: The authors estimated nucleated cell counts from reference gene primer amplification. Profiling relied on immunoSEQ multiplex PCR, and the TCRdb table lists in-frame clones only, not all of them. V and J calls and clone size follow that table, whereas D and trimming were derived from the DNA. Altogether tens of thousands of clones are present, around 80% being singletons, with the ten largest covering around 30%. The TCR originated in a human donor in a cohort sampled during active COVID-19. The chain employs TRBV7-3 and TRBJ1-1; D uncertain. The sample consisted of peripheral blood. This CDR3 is CASSLKSGGSTTEAFF. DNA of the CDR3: TGTGCCAGCAGCTTAAAAAGCGGCGGTAGCACCACTGAAGCTTTCTTT.